A single sample gave rise to the 26 T cell receptor beta chains below, sequenced in a study of T cell repertoires in cytomegalovirus infection. TCRdb used MiXCR to reprocess the reads, holding one entry per CDR3 protein. The sample includes 250,000 to 300,000 distinct CDR3 sequences, over 15% of them seen just once. The sequenced sample was CD8+ T cells from PBMCs. The receptors derive from a human donor in good health (CMV status not recorded). Some clones in this sample may be carry-over from other donors' samples.

This chain links TRBV20-1 with TRBJ1-2; D unresolved. V was cut by 1 base and J by 2 bases, with 8 bases left in between. From germline, CDR1 is DFQATT and CDR2 SNEGSKA (reference sequence). The CDR3 covers 13 residues. CDR3 sequence: CSARGEGNYGYTF. The CDR3 nucleotides are TGCAGTGCTAGAGGTGAAGGGAACTATGGCTACACCTTC.

The sample holds a few counts of this clonotype. The chain couples TRBV12-3 or TRBV12-4 to TRBJ2-1; 9 positions match TRBD1. The CDR3 extends over 17 amino acids. The V gene end was trimmed by 3 bases and the J gene end by 3 bases; junction bases not matched to a gene: 9. CDR3 coding DNA: TGTGCCAGCAGTTTTGTATTGGAGGGACAGGGCTACAATGAGCAGTTCTTC. Translation: CASSFVLEGQGYNEQFF.

V gene TRBV6-5 combines with J gene TRBJ1-1, with a possible D match to TRBD1 (6 bases). The CDR3 sequence is 15 residues long. Trimming cost V 6 bases and J 1 base, with 15 bases left between them. Germline CDR1 and CDR2: MNHEY and SVGAGI. The CDR3 reads CASSAFGGANTEAFF. The CDR3, as DNA: TGTGCCAGCAGCGCCTTTGGGGGCGCGAACACTGAAGCTTTCTTT.

This sequence joins TRBV14 and TRBJ2-7; D possibly corresponds to TRBD2 (5 bases). Trimming removed 0 bases from V and 3 bases from J, with 18 bases in between. This CDR3 spans 17 amino acids. CDR1 and CDR2 (germline): SGHDN, FVKESK. The CDR3 here is CASSQDPRTVAYYEQYF. The CDR3 DNA reads TGTGCCAGCAGCCAAGATCCCCGGACTGTCGCATACTACGAGCAGTACTTC.

In its sample, this clonotype was seen a few times. This chain joins TRBV15 and TRBJ1-5, with D hard to call. Germline V lookup: CDR1 LNHNV, CDR2 YYDKDF (reference sequence). Trimming removed 1 base from V and 3 bases from J, with 10 bases in between. The CDR3 length is 15 residues. Here the CDR3 DNA reads TGTGCCACCAGCAGAGGGACGGCTCACAATCAGCCCCAGCATTTT. It translates to CATSRGTAHNQPQHF. The full variable domain, its missing parts supplied by reference TRBV15 and TRBJ1-5, is DAMVIQNPRYQVTQFGKPVTLSCSQTLNHNVMYWYQQKSSQAPKLLFHYYDKDFNNEADTPDNFQSRRPNTSFCFLDIRSPGLGDTAMYLCATSRGTAHNQPQHFGDGTRLSIL.

This clonotype has only a few counts. The genes are TRBV27 and TRBJ1-5, with a tentative D call TRBD1 (5 bases). From germline, CDR1 is MNHEY and CDR2 SMNVEV (reference sequence). This CDR3 comprises 14 residues. The V end was cut by 5 bases, the J end by 7 bases, with 15 bases between. The CDR3 protein is CASSTQGRGQPQHF. For the CDR3, the DNA is TGTGCCAGCAGTACCCAGGGACGCGGCCAGCCCCAGCATTTT.

This clonotype was recorded many times. The chain combines TRBV7-6 with TRBJ2-2, with D possibly being TRBD1 (5 bases). This CDR3 contains 16 residues. Trimming pared 4 bases from V and 0 bases from J, leaving 12 bases between. CDR1 and CDR2 from the germline V gene are SGHVS and FNYEAQ. In DNA form, the CDR3 reads TGTGCCAGCAGCTACTCAGACAGCGCGAACACCGGGGAGCTGTTTTTT. Its translation is CASSYSDSANTGELFF.

The genes are TRBV2 and TRBJ2-2; D uncertain. CDR1 is SNHLY, CDR2 FYNNEI, per germline. The CDR3 is 15 amino acids. V lost 3 bases and J lost 0, with 8 bases in between. The CDR3 DNA sequence: TGTGCCAGCAGTGACCCAAACACGAACACCGGGGAGCTGTTTTTT. It translates to CASSDPNTNTGELFF.

V and J are TRBV7-8 and TRBJ2-2; 11 nucleotides align to TRBD1. Germline V gene lookup returns CDR1 SGHVS and CDR2 FQNEAQ. With 10 bases clipped from V and 4 bases from J, the junction kept 5 bases outside the gene matches. The CDR3 has 14 residues. The CDR3 loop is CATPGQGVTGELFF. The CDR3 DNA follows: TGTGCCACCCCGGGACAGGGGGTCACCGGGGAGCTGTTTTTT.

The chain joins TRBV14 to TRBJ2-3, with 11 bases fitting TRBD1. This CDR3 region has 17 residues. Trimming took 4 bases from V and 1 from J; bases not matched to a gene: 7. Germline loops: CDR1 SGHDN, CDR2 FVKESK. The DNA for the CDR3 is TGTGCCAGCAGCCTGCCGGGACAGGGGGTTCGCACAGATACGCAGTATTTT. Protein product: CASSLPGQGVRTDTQYF.

This clonotype was counted at least ten times. The chain links TRBV7-9 to TRBJ1-6, with D possibly being TRBD1 (5 bases). V was cut by 4 bases and J by 0 bases, with 13 bases left in between. Germline V CDR1 and CDR2: SEHNR, FQNEAQ (reference sequence). The CDR3 consists of 17 residues. CDR3 loop: CASSWGRLSSYNSPLHF. The CDR3 DNA sequence: TGTGCCAGCAGCTGGGGACGGTTAAGCTCCTATAATTCACCCCTCCACTTT. Filled out from reference TRBV7-9 and TRBJ1-6, the complete variable domain reads DTGVSQNPRHKITKRGQNVTFRCDPISEHNRLYWYRQTLGQGPEFLTYFQNEAQLEKSRLLSDRFSAERPKGSFSTLEIQRTEQGDSAMYLCASSWGRLSSYNSPLHFGNGTRLTVT.

The chain employs TRBV6-1 and TRBJ2-7; D is ambiguous. With 3 bases removed from V and 2 bases from J, the gap between germline ends came to 5 bases. The CDR3 is made up of 12 amino acids. The germline V gene has CDR1 MNHNS and CDR2 SASEGT. CDR3 in DNA: TGTGCCAGCAGTGATATTGCCTACGAGCAGTACTTC. It is translated as CASSDIAYEQYF.

V is TRBV2 and J is TRBJ1-6; no firm D call. The germline V gene encodes CDR1 SNHLY and CDR2 FYNNEI. V shed 7 bases and J shed 6 bases, with 25 bases lying between them. The CDR3 has 18 amino acids. CDR3 sequence (DNA): TGTGCCAGCAATCTATATTCCCCCACTGGGGTGGGTAATTCACCCCTCCACTTT. This gives the protein CASNLYSPTGVGNSPLHF.

This clonotype was counted many times. V usage is TRBV9 and J usage is TRBJ2-7; a possible D gene is TRBD1 (5 bases). The germline V and J ends were trimmed by 0 bases and 0 bases, with 7 bases remaining between them. The germline V gene has CDR1 SGDLS and CDR2 YYNGEE. This CDR3 contains 14 residues. The CDR3 sequence: CASSVDQGSYEQYF. CDR3 in DNA: TGTGCCAGCAGCGTAGACCAGGGCTCCTACGAGCAGTACTTC. The whole variable domain, filled in from reference TRBV9 and TRBJ2-7, reads DSGVTQTPKHLITATGQRVTLRCSPRSGDLSVYWYQQSLDQGLQFLIQYYNGEERAKGNILERFSAQQFPDLHSELNLSSLELGDSALYFCASSVDQGSYEQYFGPGTRLTVT.

The V gene is TRBV5-6, the J gene TRBJ2-7, with D uncertain. V lost 4 bases and J 2 bases, leaving 19 bases between the germline ends. CDR1 is SGHDT and CDR2 is YYEEEE in the germline V gene. The CDR3 sequence is 16 residues long. The CDR3 spells CASSPTNRDGAYEQYF. CDR3 DNA: TGTGCCAGCAGCCCAACGAACCGTGACGGAGCCTACGAGCAGTACTTC. Based on the CDR3 plus reference TRBV5-6 and TRBJ2-7, the full variable domain is DAGVTQSPTHLIKTRGQQVTLRCSPKSGHDTVSWYQQALGQGPQFIFQYYEEEERQRGNFPDRFSGHQFPNYSSELNVNALLLGDSALYLCASSPTNRDGAYEQYFGPGTRLTVT.

This clonotype was counted ten times or more. The V call is TRBV7-6, the J call TRBJ2-2; 9 positions match TRBD2. Germline V gene lookup returns CDR1 SGHVS and CDR2 FNYEAQ. This CDR3 has 17 amino acids. Losses at the gene ends were 4 bases for V and 5 bases for J; bases not matched to a gene: 11. CDR3 in amino acids: CASSSGLAGAITGELFF. CDR3 nucleotides: TGTGCCAGCAGCTCAGGATTAGCGGGGGCCATAACCGGGGAGCTGTTTTTT.

This clonotype was found a few times. The V gene is TRBV27, the J gene TRBJ1-1; D not resolved. The CDR3 length is 15 residues. Germline CDR1 reads MNHEY; CDR2 reads SMNVEV (reference sequence). V was shortened by 2 bases and J by 0 bases, with 10 bases between the two germline ends. This CDR3 reads CASSLAGEVNTEAFF. CDR3 bases: TGTGCCAGCAGTTTAGCAGGTGAAGTGAACACTGAAGCTTTCTTT.

This clonotype has ten or more counts. The rearrangement links TRBV7-2 to TRBJ2-2; D not certain. Germline V gene lookup returns CDR1 SGHTA and CDR2 FQGNSA. V lost 4 bases and J lost 7, with 10 bases in between. This CDR3 contains 13 residues. For the CDR3, the DNA is TGTGCCAGCAGCTGGTCGGACGGCGGGGAGCTGTTTTTT. Translated, it gives CASSWSDGGELFF.

The V and J genes are TRBV10-3 and TRBJ1-6; no reliable D call. CDR3 size: 20 residues. Trimming took off 0 bases at V and 0 bases at J, with 18 bases between the two ends. Germline CDR1 reads ENHRY; CDR2 reads SYGVKD. The CDR3 loop is CAISESPGLGFSSYNSPLHF. Here the CDR3 DNA reads TGTGCCATCAGTGAGTCGCCCGGGCTGGGATTTAGCTCCTATAATTCACCCCTCCACTTT.

This clonotype was seen only a few times. The genes are TRBV7-9 and TRBJ2-5, with a weak D call TRBD2 (5 bases). CDR3 length: 14 amino acids. Deletions cut 2 bases from V and 5 bases from J, with 12 bases between. Germline V gene data show CDR1 as SEHNR and CDR2 as FQNEAQ (reference sequence). CDR3 DNA sequence: TGTGCCAGCAGCTTATCGGGGTTCCAGGAGACCCAGTACTTC. This sequence encodes CASSLSGFQETQYF.

The sample holds many counts of this clonotype. V is TRBV7-9 and J is TRBJ1-5; possible D gene TRBD1, 6 bases. Germline CDR1 and CDR2: SEHNR and FQNEAQ (reference sequence). V was shortened by 8 bases and J by 5 bases, with 10 bases between the two germline ends. The CDR3 covers 12 residues. CDR3 sequence: CASSGADQPQHF. Here the CDR3 DNA reads TGTGCCAGCTCGGGGGCTGATCAGCCCCAGCATTTT.

The V gene is TRBV5-1, the J gene TRBJ2-1, with D perhaps TRBD2 (5 bases). The germline V gene has CDR1 SGHRS and CDR2 YFSETQ. CDR3 size: 14 residues. Trimming left V 7 bases short and J 8 bases short, with 19 bases between. This CDR3 is CASGPGLLGDEQFF. The CDR3, as DNA: TGCGCCAGCGGGCCCGGACTCCTAGGCGATGAGCAGTTCTTC.

This clonotype was recorded a few times. The chain carries TRBV9 and TRBJ2-1; possible D gene TRBD1, 6 bases. CDR3 length equals 16 residues. Germline CDR1 and CDR2: SGDLS and YYNGEE. Trimming pared 4 bases from V and 5 bases from J, leaving 19 bases between. CDR3 loop: CASSTTQGWGHNEQFF. The DNA for the CDR3 is TGTGCCAGCAGCACAACACAGGGTTGGGGGCACAATGAGCAGTTCTTC.

This clonotype was observed a few times. The chain employs TRBV4-3 and TRBJ2-3; 9 nucleotides agree with TRBD2. The CDR3 extends over 15 amino acids. Germline loops: CDR1 LGHNA, CDR2 YSLEER. Trimming took 2 bases from V and 4 from J; bases not matched to a gene: 4. CDR3 sequence reads: CASSQLRTSADTQYF. The CDR3 region has the DNA TGCGCCAGCAGCCAACTCCGGACTAGCGCAGATACGCAGTATTTT.

This clonotype appeared many times. The V call is TRBV28, the J call TRBJ2-7; D remains unclear. Trimming took 5 bases from V and 5 from J, leaving 16 bases between them. Per germline, CDR1 MDHEN and CDR2 SYDVKM. The CDR3 runs to 14 residues. The CDR3 region is CASSLVLQNDEQYF. The CDR3 DNA reads as TGTGCCAGCAGTCTCGTTCTCCAGAACGACGAGCAGTACTTC.

The chain carries TRBV6-2 or TRBV6-3 and TRBJ2-1, with TRBD1 matching 9 bases. Germline V gene sequence: CDR1 MNHEY, CDR2 SVGEGT. V lost 3 bases to trimming and J lost 4 bases; unmatched junction nucleotides: 4. The CDR3 consists of 15 residues. CDR3 bases: TGTGCCAGCAGTTATCTACAGGGGGCTTACAATGAGCAGTTCTTC. The encoded protein is CASSYLQGAYNEQFF.